A single sample gave rise to the 24 T cell receptor beta chains below, sequenced in a study of cytomegalovirus exposure and HLA in healthy donors. Use of 60 Vbeta and 13 Jbeta primers characterized the PCR. Some clones are missing from TCRdb's copy, which holds only in-frame ones; the method was immunoSEQ multiplex PCR. The data hold about 140,000 clones, with around 80% observed a single time. Sequencing was carried out using PBMCs. The receptors come from a man in his late teens or twenties in good health and CMV-seropositive.

V gene TRBV9 combines with J gene TRBJ1-1; a possible D gene is TRBD1 (5 bases). The length of the CDR3 is 14 residues. The V gene's germline CDR1 is SGDLS and CDR2 YYNGEE. V lost 4 bases and J lost 1, with 11 bases in between. The CDR3 protein is CASSSGHKNTEAFF. CDR3 nucleotides: TGTGCCAGCAGCTCTGGACACAAGAACACTGAAGCTTTCTTT.

The chain links TRBV6-1 to TRBJ1-1; possible D gene TRBD1, 6 bases. This CDR3 is built from 12 residues. The V end lost 11 bases, the J end lost 1 base, and 11 bases lay between the germline ends. The germline V gene encodes CDR1 MNHNS and CDR2 SASEGT. In nucleotides, the CDR3 is TGTGCCGGAACAGGGCCGAACACTGAAGCTTTCTTT. It yields the protein CAGTGPNTEAFF.

The chain couples TRBV30 to TRBJ1-1; TRBD1 matches 8 bases. CDR1 and CDR2 from the germline V gene are GTSNPN and SVGIG (reference sequence). With V trimmed by 1 base and J by 5 bases, 0 bases remained unmatched. The CDR3 runs to 12 residues. CDR3 nucleotide sequence: TGTGCCTGGAGTGGGACAGGGACTGAAGCTTTCTTT. Its protein product is CAWSGTGTEAFF.

The chain joins TRBV4-1 to TRBJ2-7; TRBD2 matches at 11 bases. Germline CDR1 is MGHRA and CDR2 is YSYEKL. The ends lost 5 bases at V and 0 bases at J; junction bases unmatched: 6. The length of the CDR3 is 16 residues. CDR3 nucleotides: TGCGCCAGCAGCGAAAGACTAGCGGGAAGCTCCTACGAGCAGTACTTC. It translates to CASSERLAGSSYEQYF.

This clone was picked up a small number of times. V usage is TRBV28 and J usage is TRBJ2-6; 11 bases match TRBD1. CDR3 size: 21 residues. The germline V gene encodes CDR1 MDHEN and CDR2 SYDVKM. With 2 bases clipped from V and 0 bases from J, the junction kept 12 bases outside the gene matches. The CDR3 loop reads CASSLQGTGGRHFSGANVLTF. CDR3 bases: TGTGCCAGCAGTTTACAAGGGACAGGGGGACGCCACTTCTCTGGGGCCAACGTCCTGACTTTC.

The chain uses TRBV7-2 and TRBJ1-1; unclear D gene. The length of the CDR3 is 12 residues. Trimming left V 0 bases short and J 8 bases short, with 7 bases between. CDR1 and CDR2 from the germline V gene are SGHTA and FQGNSA. CDR3 DNA: TGTGCCAGCAGCTTAGCCCGGGTAGAAGCTTTCTTT. Translation: CASSLARVEAFF.

The chain is built from TRBV7-9 and TRBJ1-5, with TRBD1 matching over 9 bases. This CDR3 is 18 amino acids long. Losses at the gene ends were 1 base for V and 3 bases for J; bases not matched to a gene: 10. Looked up from germline, CDR1 is SEHNR and CDR2 is FQNEAQ (reference sequence). In nucleotides, the CDR3 is TGTGCCAGCAGCTTAGTCGGAGGGACAGGGAGTTCCAATCAGCCCCAGCATTTT. It yields the protein CASSLVGGTGSSNQPQHF.

V is TRBV7-2 and J is TRBJ2-1, with 12 nucleotides matching TRBD2. V was clipped by 5 bases and J by 3 bases; unmatched bases: 5. This CDR3 has 16 amino acids. Germline lookup yields CDR1 SGHTA and CDR2 FQGNSA. As DNA, the CDR3 is TGTGCCAGCAGCCCAGGACTAGCGGGACGCTACAATGAGCAGTTCTTC. Translating it yields CASSPGLAGRYNEQFF.

This chain connects TRBV6-5 to TRBJ2-3; 10 nucleotides line up with TRBD2. The junction had 5 bases not matched to a gene; V was cut back by 4 bases and J by 1 base. Germline CDR1 reads MNHEY; CDR2 reads SVGAGI. This CDR3 spans 16 amino acids. This CDR3 is CASSSPTSGRTDTQYF. The DNA for the CDR3 is TGTGCCAGCAGTTCCCCGACTAGCGGGCGCACAGATACGCAGTATTTT.

In the case of this clone: Other DNA sequences from this sample encode an identical CDR3 as well. V gene TRBV27 combines with J gene TRBJ2-4; D possibly corresponds to TRBD1 (7 bases). This CDR3 comprises 15 residues. The V end lost 5 bases, the J end lost 1 base, and 12 bases lay between the germline ends. Germline V lookup: CDR1 MNHEY, CDR2 SMNVEV (reference sequence). This CDR3 is CASSPSGGAKNIQYF. The CDR3 DNA is TGTGCCAGCAGTCCCTCAGGGGGGGCCAAAAACATTCAGTACTTC.

The CDR3 DNA follows: TGTGCCAGCAGCCCCTCTACAGGGGGCGACGAGCAGTACTTC. It codes for CASSPSTGGDEQYF. This chain joins TRBV7-9 and TRBJ2-7; 9 nucleotides align to TRBD1. V lost 5 bases to trimming and J lost 5 bases; unmatched junction nucleotides: 7. Germline CDR1 and CDR2: SEHNR and FQNEAQ (reference sequence). The CDR3 runs to 14 residues.

The chain recombines TRBV15 with TRBJ2-5, with 12 bases that match TRBD2. The J call may be in error: the DNA end matches TRBJ2-7 better. CDR1 is LNHNV, CDR2 YYDKDF, per germline (reference sequence). The CDR3 extends over 16 amino acids. The CDR3 sequence: CATSRSSRLAGDEQYF. The CDR3, as DNA: TGTGCCACCAGCAGATCTTCGAGACTAGCGGGAGACGAGCAGTACTTC.

The chain uses TRBV30 and TRBJ1-1; D call uncertain. CDR3 length: 11 residues. Germline V gene data show CDR1 as GTSNPN and CDR2 as SVGIG (reference sequence). V dropped 5 bases and J dropped 5 bases, with 9 bases sitting between them. In DNA, the CDR3 is TGTGCCTGGGGCCGGGGTACTGAAGCTTTCTTT. This codes for CAWGRGTEAFF. Based on the CDR3 plus reference TRBV30 and TRBJ1-1, the full variable domain is SQTIHQWPATLVQPVGSPLSLECTVEGTSNPNLYWYRQAAGRGLQLLFYSVGIGQISSEVPQNLSASRPQDRQFILSSKKLLLSDSGFYLCAWGRGTEAFFGQGTRLTVV.

The chain carries TRBV14 and TRBJ2-5; D is possibly TRBD2 (6 bases). The germline gives CDR1 SGHDN, CDR2 FVKESK. The CDR3 totals 14 residues. V lost 6 bases to trimming and J lost 4 bases, with 15 bases between them. The chain's CDR3 is CASRRSGGIETQYF. Written as DNA, the CDR3 is TGTGCCAGCAGGAGATCAGGAGGGATAGAGACCCAGTACTTC.

The chain uses TRBV5-4 and TRBJ2-3, with D perhaps TRBD2 (5 bases). V shed 1 base and J shed 1 base, with 16 bases lying between them. CDR1 is SGHNT and CDR2 is YYREEE in the germline V gene (reference sequence). The CDR3 runs 17 residues. CDR3 nucleotides: TGTGCCAGCAGCTTGCGAAGTGGAGTCGGGGGCACAGATACGCAGTATTTT. Translated, it gives CASSLRSGVGGTDTQYF.

The rearrangement uses TRBV6-5 and TRBJ1-4; a possible D gene is TRBD1 (5 bases). Germline-derived CDR1 and CDR2 are MNHEY and SVGAGI. CDR3 size: 16 residues. V lost 0 bases and J lost 7, with 15 bases in between. The CDR3 sequence is CASSYSIPQGGEKLFF. As DNA, the CDR3 is TGTGCCAGCAGTTACTCGATTCCTCAGGGCGGTGAAAAACTGTTTTTT.

The J gene is TRBJ1-2, the V gene TRBV27; 12 nucleotides line up with TRBD1. The germline gives CDR1 MNHEY, CDR2 SMNVEV (reference sequence). The V segment lost 7 bases and the J segment 8 bases; nucleotides outside the gene matches: 8. The CDR3 has 14 residues. The CDR3 reads CASKGDRGLHGYTF. The DNA of the CDR3 is TGTGCCAGCAAAGGGGACAGGGGGCTCCACGGCTACACCTTC.

This chain uses TRBV11-2 with TRBJ2-1; D unclear. V lost 1 base to trimming and J lost 5 bases, with 9 bases between them. CDR1 SGHAT and CDR2 FQNNGV come from the germline V gene. This CDR3 has 14 residues. CDR3 amino acids: CASSLVLRDNEQFF. CDR3 DNA: TGTGCCAGCAGCTTAGTTCTGCGCGACAATGAGCAGTTCTTC.

This chain connects TRBV29-1 to TRBJ2-4; TRBD2 is a possible D gene (5 bases). CDR3 length: 13 residues. The germline V gene encodes CDR1 SQVTM and CDR2 ANQGSEA. The V gene lost 6 bases and the J gene lost 0 bases, with 9 bases spanning the gap. DNA for the CDR3: TGCAGCGTCGGGGAGATAGCCAAAAACATTCAGTACTTC. Encoded protein: CSVGEIAKNIQYF.

The chain links TRBV7-9 to TRBJ2-3; TRBD2 matches 9 bases. CDR3 length: 15 residues. V lost 2 bases to trimming and J lost 3 bases; unmatched junction nucleotides: 3. Germline CDR1 SEHNR, CDR2 FQNEAQ (reference sequence). Written as DNA, the CDR3 is TGTGCCAGCAGCTTAAGCGGGAGGTCTACAGATACGCAGTATTTT. Amino acids: CASSLSGRSTDTQYF.

V usage is TRBV4-1 and J usage is TRBJ2-3, with D possibly matching TRBD1 (6 bases). CDR1 MGHRA and CDR2 YSYEKL come from the germline V gene. This CDR3 region has 16 residues. Trimming shortened V by 8 bases and J by 1 base, and 19 bases separated the two germline ends. The CDR3 region is CASPPPFYRGTDTQYF. In DNA, the CDR3 is TGCGCCAGCCCCCCGCCGTTCTACAGGGGCACAGATACGCAGTATTTT.

The rearrangement joins TRBV6-5 to TRBJ1-6; 8 bases match TRBD1. The CDR3 has 13 residues. V lost 6 bases and J lost 10; bases outside the gene matches: 5. Germline CDR1 reads MNHEY; CDR2 reads SVGAGI. The CDR3 region is CASRPGQGSPLHF. In DNA form, the CDR3 reads TGTGCCAGCAGGCCTGGACAGGGCTCACCCCTCCACTTT.

This clone was seen a single time. The V call is TRBV19, the J call TRBJ2-3; the match to TRBD1 covers 10 bases. CDR3 length: 15 amino acids. Germline trimming cut 1 base from V and 4 bases from J; bases unmatched to any gene: 2. From germline, CDR1 is LNHDA and CDR2 SQIVND (reference sequence). CDR3 DNA sequence: TGTGCCAGTAGTATAGCGGGACAGGGGTCAGATACGCAGTATTTT. It specifies CASSIAGQGSDTQYF.

This chain connects TRBV11-2 to TRBJ1-2; 7 positions match TRBD1. Germline CDR1 SGHAT, CDR2 FQNNGV. The CDR3 runs to 13 residues. The junction had 0 bases not matched to a gene; V was cut back by 1 base and J by 4 bases. The CDR3 loop reads CASSLAGGYGYTF. In nucleotides, the CDR3 is TGTGCCAGCAGCTTAGCAGGGGGCTATGGCTACACCTTC.